This T cell receptor beta chain was found in a study of vaccination and CD4 T cells after COVID-19. Oncomine TCR Beta short-read sequencing was applied to DNA from cultured CD4+ T cells. TCRdb passed the PCR reads through MiXCR, listing each CDR3 protein once. In the table there are 3,000 to 4,500 distinct CDR3 sequences, over 15% of which are singletons. CDR1 and CDR2 from the germline V gene are SGDLS and YYNGEE. This CDR3 comprises 15 residues. The V and J ends lost 4 bases and 6 bases, in that order; junction bases with no gene match: 11. Treatment meaning: roughly 10-day PBMC culture with coronavirus spike peptide pools or control peptides (ViraFEST assay). Recorded positive PCR dates fall between March and December 2020, preceding US Alpha, Beta and Delta variants. Peptide pools at around 10 ug/ml stimulated under 2.5 million PBMCs per well with about 9.1 IU/ml IL-2. Turning to this clonotype: Its specificity is not known.

The specimen sequenced was CD4+ T cells from blood, cultured in vitro. The source of this sequence is a human donor who had recovered from COVID-19. This sequence joins TRBV9 and TRBJ1-2; 8 nucleotides align to TRBD1. Written as DNA, the CDR3 is TGTGCCAGCAGCCCCCTGGACAGGGTTTTTGATGGCTACACCTTC. Amino acids: CASSPLDRVFDGYTF.